This entry describes one T cell receptor beta chain. The antigen is not known. Only in-frame clones appear in the TCRdb table, and some are missing; sequencing was by immunoSEQ multiplex PCR. Of 60,000 to 75,000 clones listed, 88% were seen once; the top ten hold approximately 4.7%. This entry comes from a study of OX40 agonist ivuxolimab in advanced cancers. Study information: Patients assigned to dose escalation were diagnosed with hepatocellular carcinoma, melanoma, renal cell or head and neck cancer. The eligibility criteria allowed prior anti-PD-1, anti-PD-L1 or anti-CTLA-4 therapy, and around 40% had some. Of the patients, three showed partial responses, one with hepatocellular carcinoma and two with cutaneous melanoma.

Findings and caveats of the study: Patients who responded partially at 0.1-3.0 mg/kg showed clonal expansion ranking among the lowest.

The CDR3 totals 14 residues. CDR1 and CDR2 from the germline V gene are MNHEY and SVGAGI. Trimming cost V 6 bases and J 4 bases, with 13 bases left between them. Sequencing was performed on CD4+ or CD8+ T cells sorted from blood, taken in a trial of the OX40 agonist ivuxolimab. The gene calls are TRBV6-5 and TRBJ1-3; D gene ambiguous. The sequence derives from an adult with an advanced solid tumor such as melanoma, head and neck, liver or kidney cancer. Here the CDR3 reads CASRIEREGNTIYF. The CDR3, as DNA: TGTGCCAGCAGGATAGAGCGGGAGGGAAACACCATATATTTT.